This entry lists 7 T cell receptor beta chains sequenced from one sample in a study of blood T cell repertoires in COVID-19. Sequencing used immunoSEQ multiplex PCR; TCRdb keeps in-frame clones, though not all of them. The profile shows 300,000 to 400,000 clones, approximately 88% of them singletons. The sample comprised peripheral blood. These receptors originate from a man aged 25 to 40 with COVID-19, enrolled during active disease.

This sequence joins TRBV5-1 and TRBJ2-1; D is ambiguous. The CDR3 has 15 residues. V was shortened by 1 base and J by 3 bases, with 11 bases between the two germline ends. CDR1 and CDR2 from the germline V gene are SGHRS and YFSETQ. The CDR3 spells CASSLSFTNYNEQFF. The DNA for the CDR3 is TGCGCCAGCAGCTTGTCCTTCACAAACTACAATGAGCAGTTCTTC.

V gene TRBV10-2 combines with J gene TRBJ1-2; 7 nucleotides align to TRBD1. The V and J ends lost 7 bases and 6 bases, in that order; junction bases with no gene match: 11. Germline CDR1 is WSHSY and CDR2 is SAAADI. CDR3 length: 14 residues. CDR3 DNA: TGCGCCAGCACATCCATTACAGGGGTCCATGGCTACACCTTC. Translating it yields CASTSITGVHGYTF.

This rearrangement joins TRBV30 to TRBJ2-7; D possibly corresponds to TRBD1 (7 bases). Germline lookup yields CDR1 GTSNPN and CDR2 SVGIG (reference sequence). The CDR3 totals 14 residues. Trimming took off 5 bases at V and 1 base at J, with 15 bases between the two ends. The CDR3 region has the DNA TGTGCCTGGGGGACCGGGGGACAGTCCTACGAGCAGTACTTC. It translates to CAWGTGGQSYEQYF.

This clone appeared a few times. This sequence joins TRBV30 and TRBJ2-7; 10 positions agree with TRBD1. The CDR3 runs to 14 residues. The germline V gene encodes CDR1 GTSNPN and CDR2 SVGIG (reference sequence). The V segment lost 5 bases and the J segment 2 bases; nucleotides outside the gene matches: 6. CDR3 sequence reads: CAWERDRGTYEQYF. CDR3 coding DNA: TGTGCCTGGGAACGGGACAGGGGTACCTACGAGCAGTACTTC.

The chain carries TRBV2 and TRBJ2-5; 7 bases line up with TRBD2. V lost 6 bases, J lost 5 bases, and 3 bases stayed unmatched. The CDR3 runs to 12 residues. The germline V gene encodes CDR1 SNHLY and CDR2 FYNNEI. The CDR3 DNA reads TGTGCCAGCAGACTAGCGATCGAGACCCAGTACTTC. Residues: CASRLAIETQYF.

The gene calls are TRBV9 and TRBJ2-2, with 7 bases lining up with TRBD1. Germline V CDR1 and CDR2: SGDLS, YYNGEE. Trimming removed 0 bases from V and 2 bases from J; junction bases left unmatched: 7. The CDR3 spans 17 residues. The CDR3 DNA reads as TGTGCCAGCAGCGTAGCTGTGGACAGGTCAAACACCGGGGAGCTGTTTTTT. Its translation: CASSVAVDRSNTGELFF.

The CDR3 reads CASSLLVGANTGELFF. CDR3 in DNA: TGCGCCAGCAGCTTGCTCGTCGGGGCGAACACCGGGGAGCTGTTTTTT. The chain is built from TRBV5-1 and TRBJ2-2; D possibly corresponds to TRBD2 (5 bases). The V gene's germline CDR1 is SGHRS and CDR2 YFSETQ. The CDR3 has 16 residues. Trimming pared 1 base from V and 0 bases from J, leaving 10 bases between.